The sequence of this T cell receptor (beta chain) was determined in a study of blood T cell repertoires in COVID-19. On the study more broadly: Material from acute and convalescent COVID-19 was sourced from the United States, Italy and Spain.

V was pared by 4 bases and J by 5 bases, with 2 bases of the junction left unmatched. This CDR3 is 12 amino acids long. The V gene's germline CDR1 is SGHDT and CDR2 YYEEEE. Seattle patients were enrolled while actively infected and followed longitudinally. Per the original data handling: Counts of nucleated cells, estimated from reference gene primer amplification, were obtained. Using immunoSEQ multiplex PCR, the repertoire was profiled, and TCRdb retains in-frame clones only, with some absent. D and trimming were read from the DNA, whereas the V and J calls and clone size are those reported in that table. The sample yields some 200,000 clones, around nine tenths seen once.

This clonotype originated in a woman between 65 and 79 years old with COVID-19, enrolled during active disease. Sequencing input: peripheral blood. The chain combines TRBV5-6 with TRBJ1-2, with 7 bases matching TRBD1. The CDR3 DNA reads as TGTGCCAGCAGCGTGACAGGGTATGGCTACACCTTC. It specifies CASSVTGYGYTF.